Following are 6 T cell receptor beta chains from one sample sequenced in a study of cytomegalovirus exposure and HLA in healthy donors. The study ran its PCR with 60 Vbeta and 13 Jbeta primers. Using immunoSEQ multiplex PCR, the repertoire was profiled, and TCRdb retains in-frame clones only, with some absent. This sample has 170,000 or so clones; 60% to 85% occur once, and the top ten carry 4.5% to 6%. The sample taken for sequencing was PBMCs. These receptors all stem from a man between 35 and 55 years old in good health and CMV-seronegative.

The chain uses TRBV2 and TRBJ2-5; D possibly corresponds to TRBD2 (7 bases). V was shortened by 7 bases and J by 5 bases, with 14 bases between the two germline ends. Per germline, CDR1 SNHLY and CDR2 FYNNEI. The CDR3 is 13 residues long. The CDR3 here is CASMGGPRETQYF. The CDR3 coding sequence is TGTGCCAGCATGGGGGGGCCGCGGGAGACCCAGTACTTC.

The CDR3 region is CASSITGTGGHEQYF. The CDR3 DNA is TGTGCCAGCAGCATCACCGGGACAGGGGGCCACGAGCAGTACTTC. The chain couples TRBV13 to TRBJ2-7, with 12 bases lining up with TRBD1. The CDR3 runs 15 residues. The trim removed 5 bases at V and 5 bases at J, leaving 7 bases unmatched. CDR1 is PRHDT, CDR2 FYEKMQ, per germline (reference sequence).

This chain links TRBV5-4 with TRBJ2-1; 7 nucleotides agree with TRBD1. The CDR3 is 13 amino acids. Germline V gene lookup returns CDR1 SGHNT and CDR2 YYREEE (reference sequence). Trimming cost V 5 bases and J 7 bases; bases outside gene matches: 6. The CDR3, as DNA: TGTGCCAGCAGACCGGGACAGCGGAATGAGCAGTTCTTC. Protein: CASRPGQRNEQFF.

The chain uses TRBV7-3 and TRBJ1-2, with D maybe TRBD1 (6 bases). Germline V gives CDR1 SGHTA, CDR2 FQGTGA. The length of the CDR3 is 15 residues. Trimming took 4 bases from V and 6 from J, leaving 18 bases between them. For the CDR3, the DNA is TGTGCCAGCAGCTCTACGGGGGGCGCCTTAGATGGCTACACCTTC. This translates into CASSSTGGALDGYTF.

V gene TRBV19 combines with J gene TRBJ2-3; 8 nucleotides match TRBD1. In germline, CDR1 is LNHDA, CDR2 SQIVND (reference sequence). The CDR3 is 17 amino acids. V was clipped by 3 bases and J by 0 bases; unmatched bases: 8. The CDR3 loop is CASSMILRQGSTDTQYF. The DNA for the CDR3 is TGTGCCAGTAGTATGATCCTCAGACAGGGGAGCACAGATACGCAGTATTTT.

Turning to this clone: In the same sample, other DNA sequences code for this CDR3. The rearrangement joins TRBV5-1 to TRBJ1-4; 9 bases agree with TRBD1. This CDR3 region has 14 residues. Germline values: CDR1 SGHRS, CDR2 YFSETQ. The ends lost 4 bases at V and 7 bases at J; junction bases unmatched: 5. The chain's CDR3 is CASSQDRGGEKLFF. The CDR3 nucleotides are TGCGCCAGCAGCCAGGACAGGGGAGGTGAAAAACTGTTTTTT.